The source of this T cell receptor (beta chain) is a study of neoadjuvant anti-PD-1 for oral cavity cancer. Study background: Non-progressing patients received a fourth nivolumab dose near day 43, then surgery on days 50-56. General study points: Non-responders to neoadjuvant nivolumab had significantly more clonal PBMC T cells than responders.

This clone was observed a single time. What it recognizes is unknown. The time point: after neoadjuvant nivolumab, at surgical resection. These newly diagnosed stage II-IVA oral cavity squamous cell carcinoma patients had no prior systemic or radiation treatment. PBMC libraries mostly used around 460 ng of input genomic DNA, with six replicates per sample. Here immunoSEQ multiplex PCR was the method, and the copy in TCRdb shows in-frame clones only, minus some. The sample lists more than 11,000 clones, roughly three quarters occurring once. The sequencing here drew on PBMCs, taken after nivolumab (anti-PD-1) treatment. The sequence was collected from a person between 35 and 79 years old with oral cavity squamous cell carcinoma.

For the CDR3, the DNA is TGTGCCAGCAGCTTACGGACTGAAGCTTTCTTT. This encodes CASSLRTEAFF. V and J are TRBV7-9 and TRBJ1-1; D is undetermined. With 2 bases removed from V and 5 bases from J, the gap between germline ends came to 3 bases. Per germline, CDR1 SEHNR and CDR2 FQNEAQ (reference sequence). The CDR3 is 11 amino acids.